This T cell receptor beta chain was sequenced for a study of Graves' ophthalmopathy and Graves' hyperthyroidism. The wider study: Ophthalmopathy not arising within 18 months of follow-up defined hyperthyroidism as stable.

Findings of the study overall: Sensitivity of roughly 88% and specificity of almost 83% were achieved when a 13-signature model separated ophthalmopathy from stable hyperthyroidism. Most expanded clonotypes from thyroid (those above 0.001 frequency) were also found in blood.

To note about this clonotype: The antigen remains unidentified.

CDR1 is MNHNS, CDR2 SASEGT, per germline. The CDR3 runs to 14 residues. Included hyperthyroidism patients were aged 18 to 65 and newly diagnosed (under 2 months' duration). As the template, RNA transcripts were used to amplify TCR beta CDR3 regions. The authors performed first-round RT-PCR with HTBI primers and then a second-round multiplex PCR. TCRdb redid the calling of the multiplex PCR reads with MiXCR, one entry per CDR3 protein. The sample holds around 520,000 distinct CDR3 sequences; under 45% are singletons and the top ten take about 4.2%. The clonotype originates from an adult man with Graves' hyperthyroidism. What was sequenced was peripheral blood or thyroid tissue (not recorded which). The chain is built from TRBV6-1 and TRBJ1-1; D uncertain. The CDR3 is CARDHGDMNTEAFF. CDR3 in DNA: TGTGCTAGAGATCATGGTGACATGAACACTGAAGCTTTCTTT.